This T cell receptor beta chain was documented in a study of technical replicates of blood from a handful of donors. Method: immunoSEQ multiplex PCR; TCRdb's copy keeps in-frame clones and lacks some. There are around 85,000 clones in the sample; around 94% occur only once, and about 0.25% lies in the top ten. Per the germline V gene, CDR1 is MDHEN and CDR2 is SYDVKM. There are 15 residues in the CDR3. V was shortened by 7 bases and J by 2 bases, with 15 bases between the two germline ends. The V and J genes are TRBV28 and TRBJ1-5, with D maybe TRBD1 (5 bases). This TCR was sampled from a human donor in good health. The source material was T cells isolated from PBMCs. CDR3 nucleotide sequence: TGTGCCAGCACCCCTGTTATAGGGGGCAATCAGCCCCAGCATTTT. Translation gives CASTPVIGGNQPQHF. The complete variable domain, with remaining parts taken from reference TRBV28 and TRBJ1-5, reads DVKVTQSSRYLVKRTGEKVFLECVQDMDHENMFWYRQDPGLGLRLIYFSYDVKMKEKGDIPEGYSVSREKKERFSLILESASTNQTSMYLCASTPVIGGNQPQHFGDGTRLSIL.